These 18 T cell receptor beta chains came from one sample sequenced in a study of blood T cell repertoires in COVID-19. Sequencing used immunoSEQ multiplex PCR; TCRdb keeps in-frame clones, though not all of them. Of under 65,000 clones in the sample, 82% were seen once. The material sequenced was peripheral blood. Source of these receptors: a woman aged 55-75 years with acute or convalescent COVID-19.

The genes are TRBV7-9 and TRBJ2-7; D possibly corresponds to TRBD1 (6 bases). V was clipped by 1 base and J by 5 bases, with 12 bases between them. Germline V gene sequence: CDR1 SEHNR, CDR2 FQNEAQ (reference sequence). The CDR3 totals 14 residues. The CDR3 bases are TGTGCCAGCAGCTTAGTCAGGGGAAGGGACGAGCAGTACTTC. It encodes CASSLVRGRDEQYF.

The gene calls are TRBV15 and TRBJ2-1; TRBD2 might be the D (7 bases). V was pared by 0 bases and J by 9 bases, with 15 bases between. The germline V gene encodes CDR1 LNHNV and CDR2 YYDKDF (reference sequence). There are 15 residues in the CDR3. The CDR3, as DNA: TGTGCCACCAGCAGAGATTGGGGGGGGCCTTTTGAGCAGTTCTTC. Protein: CATSRDWGGPFEQFF.

V usage is TRBV5-1 and J usage is TRBJ2-7; TRBD1 agrees at 7 bases. J gave up 3 bases and V 4 bases, and 7 bases lay outside the gene matches. Germline V gene data show CDR1 as SGHRS and CDR2 as YFSETQ. The CDR3 length is 14 residues. The CDR3 nucleotides are TGCGCCAGCAGCACGGGGACAGTTGACTACGAGCAGTACTTC. Protein sequence: CASSTGTVDYEQYF.

This chain connects TRBV19 to TRBJ1-6; 8 bases match TRBD1. After removal of 5 bases from V and 5 bases from J, the junction contained 8 bases not matched to a gene. Germline V gene data show CDR1 as LNHDA and CDR2 as SQIVND (reference sequence). The CDR3 spans 16 residues. The CDR3 DNA reads as TGTGCCAGTAGTTCCACAGGGGGTAGTCATAATTCACCCCTCCACTTT. Its translation is CASSSTGGSHNSPLHF.

V gene TRBV11-1 combines with J gene TRBJ1-2; maybe TRBD1 (6 bases). CDR1 is SGHAT and CDR2 is FQDESV in the germline V gene (reference sequence). Between the trimmed V and J ends, which lost 4 bases and 6 bases, there was a span of 12 bases. CDR3 length: 13 residues. CDR3 region: CASSSDRTDGYTF. Written as DNA, the CDR3 is TGTGCCAGCAGCTCAGATCGGACAGATGGCTACACCTTC.

This chain joins TRBV6-4 and TRBJ2-7; possible D gene TRBD1, 6 bases. The CDR3 is 15 amino acids. V lost 7 bases to trimming and J lost 0 bases, with 16 bases between them. CDR1 is MRHNA, CDR2 SNTAGT, per germline. CDR3 nucleotides: TGTGCCAGCAAGATGGGACACAGTAACTCCTACGAGCAGTACTTC. Its translation: CASKMGHSNSYEQYF.

The chain carries TRBV15 and TRBJ1-5; D gene ambiguous. This CDR3 is built from 15 residues. V was cut by 5 bases and J by 6 bases, with 17 bases left in between. Germline lookup yields CDR1 LNHNV and CDR2 YYDKDF (reference sequence). The CDR3 here is CATSEKVRVGQPQHF. As DNA, the CDR3 is TGTGCCACCAGCGAAAAGGTGAGGGTTGGTCAGCCCCAGCATTTT.

V usage is TRBV7-6 and J usage is TRBJ2-3; 7 bases are a match to TRBD1. The CDR3 spans 13 residues. V dropped 3 bases and J dropped 3; count of bases not matched to a gene: 0. The germline V gene encodes CDR1 SGHVS and CDR2 FNYEAQ. The CDR3 bases are TGTGCCAGCAGCTTGACAGGGACAGATACGCAGTATTTT. This gives the protein CASSLTGTDTQYF.

This clone has more than one count but fewer than ten. The rearrangement links TRBV2 to TRBJ2-3, with D tentatively TRBD2 (5 bases). Germline CDR1 is SNHLY and CDR2 is FYNNEI. This CDR3 spans 14 amino acids. V lost 2 bases and J lost 1, with 7 bases in between. The CDR3 spells CASSESGGTDTQYF. Here the CDR3 DNA reads TGTGCCAGCAGTGAATCCGGGGGCACAGATACGCAGTATTTT. The full variable domain, rest sourced from reference TRBV2 and TRBJ2-3, is EPEVTQTPSHQVTQMGQEVILRCVPISNHLYFYWYRQILGQKVEFLVSFYNNEISEKSEIFDDQFSVERPDGSNFTLKIRSTKLEDSAMYFCASSESGGTDTQYFGPGTRLTVL.

V and J are TRBV2 and TRBJ1-2; the D gene is possibly TRBD1 (5 bases). Trimming stripped 8 bases from V and 5 bases from J, with 15 bases between. The length of the CDR3 is 13 residues. Germline V gene sequence: CDR1 SNHLY, CDR2 FYNNEI. For the CDR3, the DNA is TGTGCCAGCGTAAGGGTCGGGGGATATGGCTACACCTTC. As protein: CASVRVGGYGYTF. Together with reference TRBV2 and TRBJ1-2, the CDR3 gives the full variable domain: EPEVTQTPSHQVTQMGQEVILRCVPISNHLYFYWYRQILGQKVEFLVSFYNNEISEKSEIFDDQFSVERPDGSNFTLKIRSTKLEDSAMYFCASVRVGGYGYTFGSGTRLTVV.

The chain joins TRBV6-2 or TRBV6-3 to TRBJ1-1; D unresolved. Trimming pared 4 bases from V and 1 base from J, leaving 10 bases between. CDR3 length: 14 amino acids. CDR1 and CDR2 (germline): MNHEY, SVGEGT. The CDR3 DNA reads TGTGCCAGCAGTTCCTTGACTTCGAACACTGAAGCTTTCTTT. Its protein product is CASSSLTSNTEAFF.

The chain recombines TRBV9 with TRBJ1-1; a possible D gene is TRBD1 (6 bases). CDR1 is SGDLS and CDR2 is YYNGEE in the germline V gene. The CDR3 contains 15 residues. V lost 3 bases and J lost 1, with 13 bases in between. The CDR3 here is CASSESGAGNTEAFF. In nucleotides, the CDR3 is TGTGCCAGCAGCGAGTCAGGGGCAGGGAACACTGAAGCTTTCTTT.

The J gene is TRBJ1-2, the V gene TRBV6-1; D gene ambiguous. This CDR3 has 15 residues. The germline gives CDR1 MNHNS, CDR2 SASEGT. Trimming took off 1 base at V and 4 bases at J, with 13 bases between the two ends. The CDR3, as DNA: TGTGCCAGCAGTGAAGTACAGAGAGTCCTCTATGGCTACACCTTC. It yields the protein CASSEVQRVLYGYTF.

The chain joins TRBV30 to TRBJ1-2, with TRBD1 matching 9 bases. V lost 2 bases and J lost 8; bases outside the gene matches: 9. CDR1 is GTSNPN and CDR2 is SVGIG in the germline V gene (reference sequence). The CDR3 contains 14 residues. The CDR3 is CAWSPSGTGNGYTF. DNA of the CDR3: TGTGCCTGGAGTCCATCCGGGACAGGGAACGGCTACACCTTC.

The CDR3 region has the DNA TGTGCCAGTAGTGACCCACGGGGACAAACCTATGGCTACACCTTC. Its translation: CASSDPRGQTYGYTF. J is TRBJ1-2 and V is TRBV19, with D possibly being TRBD1 (6 bases). CDR1 is LNHDA, CDR2 SQIVND, per germline (reference sequence). V shed 5 bases and J shed 4 bases, with 17 bases lying between them. The CDR3 totals 15 residues.

The chain couples TRBV19 to TRBJ1-2; D is possibly TRBD1 (6 bases). Germline values: CDR1 LNHDA, CDR2 SQIVND (reference sequence). The ends were cut back, 3 bases at V and 5 bases at J, with 13 bases in the middle. This CDR3 is built from 14 residues. In DNA form, the CDR3 reads TGTGCCAGTAGTATGGTGACAGGTGAATATGGCTACACCTTC. It codes for CASSMVTGEYGYTF.

This chain links TRBV18 with TRBJ1-1, with D possibly matching TRBD1 (6 bases). CDR1 KGHSH and CDR2 LQKENI come from the germline V gene. V lost 5 bases and J 0 bases, leaving 10 bases between the germline ends. The CDR3 sequence is 14 residues long. The CDR3 loop reads CASSGTSMNTEAFF. The CDR3 DNA is TGTGCCAGCTCAGGGACATCTATGAACACTGAAGCTTTCTTT.

A few counts support this clone. The gene calls are TRBV4-1 and TRBJ1-4, with TRBD1 matching over 8 bases. This CDR3 has 15 amino acids. The germline V gene has CDR1 MGHRA and CDR2 YSYEKL. J lost 6 bases, V lost 3 bases, and 6 bases had no gene match. The CDR3 here is CASSHQGARDEKLFF. CDR3 coding DNA: TGCGCCAGCAGCCATCAGGGGGCGCGAGATGAAAAACTGTTTTTT.